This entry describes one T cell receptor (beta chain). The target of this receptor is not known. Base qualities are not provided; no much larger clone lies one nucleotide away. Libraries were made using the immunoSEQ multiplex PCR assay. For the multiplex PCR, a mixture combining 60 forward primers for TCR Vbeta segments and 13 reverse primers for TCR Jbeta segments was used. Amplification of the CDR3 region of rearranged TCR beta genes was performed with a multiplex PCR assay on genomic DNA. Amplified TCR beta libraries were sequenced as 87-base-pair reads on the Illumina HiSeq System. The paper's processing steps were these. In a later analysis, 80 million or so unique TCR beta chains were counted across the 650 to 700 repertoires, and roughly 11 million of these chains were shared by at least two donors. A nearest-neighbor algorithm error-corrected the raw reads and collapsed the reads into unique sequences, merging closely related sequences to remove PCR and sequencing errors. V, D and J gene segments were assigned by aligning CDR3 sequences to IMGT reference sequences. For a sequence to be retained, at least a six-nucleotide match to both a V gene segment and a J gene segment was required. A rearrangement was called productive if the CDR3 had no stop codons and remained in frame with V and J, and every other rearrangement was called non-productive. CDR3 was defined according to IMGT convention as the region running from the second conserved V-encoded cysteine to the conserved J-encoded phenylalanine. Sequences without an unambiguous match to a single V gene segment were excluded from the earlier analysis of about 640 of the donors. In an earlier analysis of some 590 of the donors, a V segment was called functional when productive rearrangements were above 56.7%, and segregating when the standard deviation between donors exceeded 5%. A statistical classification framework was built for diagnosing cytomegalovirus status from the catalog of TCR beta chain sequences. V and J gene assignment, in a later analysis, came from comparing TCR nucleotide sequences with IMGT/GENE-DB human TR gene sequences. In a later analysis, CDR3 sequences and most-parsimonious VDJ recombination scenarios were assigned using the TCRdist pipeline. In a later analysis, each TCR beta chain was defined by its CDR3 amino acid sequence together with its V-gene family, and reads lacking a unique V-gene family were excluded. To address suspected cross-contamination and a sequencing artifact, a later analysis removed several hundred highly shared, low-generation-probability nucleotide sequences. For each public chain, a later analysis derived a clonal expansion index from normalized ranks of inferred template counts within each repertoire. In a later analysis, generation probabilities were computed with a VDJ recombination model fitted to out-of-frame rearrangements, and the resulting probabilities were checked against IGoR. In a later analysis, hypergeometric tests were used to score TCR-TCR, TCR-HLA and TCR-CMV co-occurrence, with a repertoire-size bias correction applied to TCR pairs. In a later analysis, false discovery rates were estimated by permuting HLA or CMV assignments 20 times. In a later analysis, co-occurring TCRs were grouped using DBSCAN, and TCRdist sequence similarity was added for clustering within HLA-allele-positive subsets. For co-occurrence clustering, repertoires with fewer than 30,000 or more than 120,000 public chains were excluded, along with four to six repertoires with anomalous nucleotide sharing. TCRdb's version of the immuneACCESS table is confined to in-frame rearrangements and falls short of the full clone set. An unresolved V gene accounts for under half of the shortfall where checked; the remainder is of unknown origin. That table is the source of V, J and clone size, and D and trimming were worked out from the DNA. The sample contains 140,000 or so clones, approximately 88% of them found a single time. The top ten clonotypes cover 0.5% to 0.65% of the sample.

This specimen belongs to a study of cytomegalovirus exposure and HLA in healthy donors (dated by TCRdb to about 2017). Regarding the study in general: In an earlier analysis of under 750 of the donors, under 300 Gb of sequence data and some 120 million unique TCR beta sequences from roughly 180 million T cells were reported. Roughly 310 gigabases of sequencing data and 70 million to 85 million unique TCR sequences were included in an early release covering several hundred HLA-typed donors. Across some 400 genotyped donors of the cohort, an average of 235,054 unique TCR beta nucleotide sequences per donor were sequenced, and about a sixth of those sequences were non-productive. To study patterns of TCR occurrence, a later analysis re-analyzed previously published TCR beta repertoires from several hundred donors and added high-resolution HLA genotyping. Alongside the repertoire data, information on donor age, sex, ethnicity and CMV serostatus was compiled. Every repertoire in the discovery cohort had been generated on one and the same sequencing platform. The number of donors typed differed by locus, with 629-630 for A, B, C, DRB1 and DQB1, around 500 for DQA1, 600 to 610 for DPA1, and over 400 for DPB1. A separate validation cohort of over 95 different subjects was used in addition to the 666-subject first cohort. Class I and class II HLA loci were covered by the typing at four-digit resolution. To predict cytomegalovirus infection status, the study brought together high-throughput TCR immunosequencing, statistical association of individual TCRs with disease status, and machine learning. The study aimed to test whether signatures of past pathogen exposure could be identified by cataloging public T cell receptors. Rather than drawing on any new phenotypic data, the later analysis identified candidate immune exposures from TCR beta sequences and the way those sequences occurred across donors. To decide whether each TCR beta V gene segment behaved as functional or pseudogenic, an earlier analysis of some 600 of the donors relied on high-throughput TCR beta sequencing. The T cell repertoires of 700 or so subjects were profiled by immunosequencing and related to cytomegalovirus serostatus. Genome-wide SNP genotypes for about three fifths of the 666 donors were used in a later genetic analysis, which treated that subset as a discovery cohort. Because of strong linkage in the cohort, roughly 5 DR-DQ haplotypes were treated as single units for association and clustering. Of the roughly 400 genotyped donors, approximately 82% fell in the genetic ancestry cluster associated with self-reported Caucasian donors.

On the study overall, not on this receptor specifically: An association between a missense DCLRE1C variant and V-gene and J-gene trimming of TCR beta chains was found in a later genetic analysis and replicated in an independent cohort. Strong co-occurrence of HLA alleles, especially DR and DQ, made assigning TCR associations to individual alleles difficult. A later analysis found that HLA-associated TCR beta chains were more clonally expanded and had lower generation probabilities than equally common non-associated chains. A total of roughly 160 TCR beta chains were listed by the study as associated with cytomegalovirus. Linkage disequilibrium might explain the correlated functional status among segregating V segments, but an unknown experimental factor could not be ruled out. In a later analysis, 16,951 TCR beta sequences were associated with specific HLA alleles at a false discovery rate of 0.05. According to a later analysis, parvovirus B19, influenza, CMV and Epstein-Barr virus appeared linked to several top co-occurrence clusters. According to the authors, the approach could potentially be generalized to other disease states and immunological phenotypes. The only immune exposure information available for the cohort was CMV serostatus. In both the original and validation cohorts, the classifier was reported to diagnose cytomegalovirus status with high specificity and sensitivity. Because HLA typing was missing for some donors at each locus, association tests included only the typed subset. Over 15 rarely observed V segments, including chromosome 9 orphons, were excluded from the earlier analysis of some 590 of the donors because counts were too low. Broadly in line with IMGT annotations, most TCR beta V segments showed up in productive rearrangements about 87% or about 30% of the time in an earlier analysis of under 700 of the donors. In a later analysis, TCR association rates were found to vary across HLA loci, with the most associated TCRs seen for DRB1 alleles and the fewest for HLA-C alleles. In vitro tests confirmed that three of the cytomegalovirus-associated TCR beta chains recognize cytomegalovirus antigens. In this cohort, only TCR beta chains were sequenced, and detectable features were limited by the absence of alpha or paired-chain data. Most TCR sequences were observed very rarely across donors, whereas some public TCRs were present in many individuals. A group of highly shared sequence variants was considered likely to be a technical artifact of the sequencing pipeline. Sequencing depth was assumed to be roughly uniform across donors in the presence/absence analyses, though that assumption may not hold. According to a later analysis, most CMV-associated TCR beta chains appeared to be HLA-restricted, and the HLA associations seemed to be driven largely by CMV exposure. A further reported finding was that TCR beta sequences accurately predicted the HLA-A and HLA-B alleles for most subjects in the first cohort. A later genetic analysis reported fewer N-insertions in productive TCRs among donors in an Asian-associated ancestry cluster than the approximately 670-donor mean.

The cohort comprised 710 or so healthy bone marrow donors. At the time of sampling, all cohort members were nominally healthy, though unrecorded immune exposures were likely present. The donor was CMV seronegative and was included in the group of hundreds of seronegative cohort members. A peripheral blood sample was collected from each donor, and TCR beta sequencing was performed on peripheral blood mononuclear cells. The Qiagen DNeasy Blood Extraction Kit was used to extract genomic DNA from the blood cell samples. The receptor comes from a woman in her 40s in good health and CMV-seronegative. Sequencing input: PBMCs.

The base sequence is TGTGCCAGCAGCGTAGTACTAGCGGACCTCTCCTACAATGAGCAGTTCTTC. This encodes CASSVVLADLSYNEQFF. The chain couples TRBV9 to TRBJ2-1, and TRBD2 matches 8 of the central bases. After removal of 0 bases from V and 0 bases from J, the junction retains 5 bases not matched to a gene. The CDR3 runs 17 amino acids, cysteine and phenylalanine included. CDR3 DNA is the only sequence kept; it has 51 bases, read in frame from the first base. The germline V gene sets CDR1 to SGDLS and CDR2 to YYNGEE.